This TCR beta chain comes out of a study of shared clonotypes between healthy human individuals (dated by TCRdb to about 2020). As for the study more broadly: Two women and a few men aged 18 to 49 years were included in the cohort. Libraries were prepared and TCR repertoires were sequenced by different laboratories using diverse techniques, in order to increase sequencing depth and limit assay-specific biases. Blood TCR repertoires of about 5 healthy adults were deeply sequenced to estimate repertoire size and the extent of clonotype sharing between individuals. For each donor, CD4 naive and CD4 memory were each run on three plates, CD8 naive on two plates, and CD8 memory on one plate. Per donor, leukapheresis produced somewhere between about 0.94 and 8.9 billion PBMCs. Broad study findings and their caveats: Naive subsets generally had larger estimated clonotype richness than memory subsets. When a handful of donors were compared, the shared fraction of clonotypes was 5% to 6.5% for naive CD4, about 4% for naive CD8, more than 2% for memory CD4, and 0.35% to 0.4% for memory CD8. Pairwise subsampling indicated that sequencing depth was expected to affect the degree of clonotype sharing among donors. Rarefaction of sorted-subset datasets indicated incomplete sequencing despite the large sequencing depth. Sampling was restricted to blood, and TCR repertoires in tissue are likely to differ from TCR repertoires in blood. Higher generation probabilities were observed for clonotypes shared by all four sorted-subset donors than for non-shared clonotypes. The small number of donors limited the genetic and exposure-history diversity represented.

The donors were healthy, HIV-negative adults with no recently reported acute infections or vaccinations. Every donor was a Caucasian adult living in Nashville, Tennessee, USA. CD8 memory samples were composed of magnetically selected CD45RO+ cells combined with CCR7-negative CD45RA+ effector memory (TemRA) cells. After blood collection by leukapheresis, PBMCs were isolated using Ficoll-Histopaque density gradient centrifugation and then cryopreserved in the vapor phase of liquid nitrogen. Purity and quantity of every magnetically sorted T cell population were checked by analytical flow cytometry. Each sorted fraction had its genomic DNA isolated and then quantified by UV absorbance on a Nanodrop 2000c. Worth noting for this clone: Its antigen is still unknown. No base quality information exists; no much larger clone differs at one position.

The CDR3 contains 15 residues, cysteine and phenylalanine counted. The DNA shown is the 45-base CDR3, in frame from base 1. Looking up the germline V gene (reference sequence) yields CDR1 SGHNT and CDR2 YYREEE. V trim: 2 bases; J trim: 1 base; unmatched bases: 2. TCR CDR3 regions were amplified from genomic DNA by multiplex PCR using the deep immunoSEQ assay. Extracted genomic DNA from each cell subset was spread evenly across all wells of several immunoSEQ 96-well plates, with each plate serving as a replicate. Each replicate PCR for sorted subsets received about 210 ng genomic DNA, equal to tens of thousands of T cell genomes. Purified libraries were quantified with a Qubit 3.0 fluorometer, sized on a Bioanalyzer 2100, and re-quantified with the KAPA Library Quantification kit. Each immunoSEQ 96-well plate was sequenced on its own single-read 150-cycle Illumina NextSeq 550 flow cell. On the study's bioinformatics: Because the immunoSEQ output included only junctional sequences and no quality scores, the filtering could not be the same as the filtering used for full-length reads. Sequences were annotated with PyIR, a Python wrapper for IgBLAST v1.9, and V/J genes and CDR3 were assigned using IMGT germline references. Reads were filtered out if the reads had weak V/J assignments (E-value above 1e-6), no CDR3, stop codons, out-of-frame junctions, or ambiguous translated residues. A V3J clonotype was defined by an identical inferred V gene, J gene, and CDR3 amino acid sequence. Percentage overlap between repertoires was calculated by dividing the number of shared unique clonotypes by the size of the smaller repertoire. Three approaches were used to assess repertoire richness: RTK rarefaction, the Chao1 estimator, and Recon v2.1 estimates of unobserved clonotypes. OLGA was used to compute generation probabilities for all TCRbeta clonotypes that the gDNA method yielded from a handful of donors. The table comes from immuneACCESS by way of TCRdb, which keeps in-frame sequences with V and J called. Part of the clones is missing from these tables; in studies checked, under half for an unresolved V gene and the rest for unknown reasons. V and J calls and clone size are given by that table; D and trimming were obtained from the DNA. The sample profile shows about 380,000 clones; 96% of them were found once. Clones ranked in the top ten supply 0.32% of the sample.

The material sequenced was memory CD8+ T cells sorted from blood. The cell subset or site label on this specimen signifies: CD45RO+ cells pooled with CCR7-negative TemRA cells. The receptor chain draws on TRBV5-4 and TRBJ2-1; 8 bases in between match TRBD2. The sequence derives from a man aged 25-40 years in good health. The DNA is as follows: TGTGCCAGCAGCTTTTCTAGCGGGTCCTACAATGAGCAGTTCTTC. Its product reads: CASSFSSGSYNEQFF.